This T cell receptor beta chain came from a study of T-cell reconstitution after alpha-beta-depleted transplantation in children. V was cut by 5 bases and J by 5 bases, with 10 bases left in between. The length of the CDR3 is 12 residues. Germline CDR1 and CDR2: SQVTM and ANQGSEA. It was with unique molecular identifiers that the TCRbeta library was prepared. One entry per CDR3 protein results from TCRdb running MiXCR on the PCR reads. The sample holds more than 550,000 distinct CDR3 sequences, roughly a tenth seen once. This clonotype has ten or more counts. V is TRBV29-1 and J is TRBJ2-1; D uncertain. This TCR was sampled from a human donor who donated a stem cell graft to a child with acute myeloid leukemia. Sequences were derived from PBMCs from the stem cell graft donor, sampled from the stem cell graft. Here the CDR3 reads CSVRTANNEQFF. For the CDR3, the DNA is TGCAGCGTTCGTACAGCAAACAATGAGCAGTTCTTC.